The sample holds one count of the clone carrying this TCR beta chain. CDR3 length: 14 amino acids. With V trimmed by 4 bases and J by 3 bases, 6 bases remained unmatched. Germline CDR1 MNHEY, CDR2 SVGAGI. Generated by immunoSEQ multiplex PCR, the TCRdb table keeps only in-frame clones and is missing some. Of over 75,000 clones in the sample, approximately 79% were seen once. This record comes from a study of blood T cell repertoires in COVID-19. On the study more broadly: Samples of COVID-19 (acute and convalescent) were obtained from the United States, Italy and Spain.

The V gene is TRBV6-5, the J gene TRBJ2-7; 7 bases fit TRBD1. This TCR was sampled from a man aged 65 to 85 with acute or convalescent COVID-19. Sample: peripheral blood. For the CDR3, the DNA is TGTGCCAGCAGTTCCAACGACAGGGTCTACGAGCAGTACTTC. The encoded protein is CASSSNDRVYEQYF.